These T cell receptor beta chains were read from a single sample in a study of T cell changes during pregnancy in multiple sclerosis. The assay was immunoSEQ multiplex PCR, and TCRdb's table has in-frame clones only and misses some. This repertoire shows about 79,000 clones, 90% to 95% found once; its top ten account for roughly 0.44%. The starting material was CD4+ T cells from peripheral blood mononuclear cells, obtained in the second trimester of pregnancy. The receptors were gathered from a female donor with multiple sclerosis, enrolled in a pregnancy study. Both conserved end residues are part of each CDR3. A D gene is named only where the DNA matches it firmly.

>15|TRBJ1-1|TRBV10-3|NA
TGTGCCATCAGCTACGGTAGTTTTGTGAACACTGAAGCTTTCTTT
CAISYGSFVNTEAFF
>15|TRBJ1-1|TRBV5-5|TRBD1
TGTGCCAGCAGCTTGATAGGACAGGGGAACGCTGAAGCTTTCTTT
CASSLIGQGNAEAFF
>17|TRBJ2-1|TRBV9|NA
TGTGCCAGCAGCGTAGAAGTTGGGCAGTATTTATACAATGAGCAGTTCTTC
CASSVEVGQYLYNEQFF
>17|TRBJ1-6|TRBV27|TRBD1
TGTGCCAGCAGTTCCAGACAGACGACAGGGAAGGGTTCACCCCTCCACTTT
CASSSRQTTGKGSPLHF
>19|TRBJ1-4|TRBV4-2|TRBD1
TGTGCCAGCAGCCAAGAGTTCCGGGACAGGAGACCAACTAATGAAAAACTGTTTTTT
CASSQEFRDRRPTNEKLFF
>13|TRBJ2-3|TRBV21-1|NA
TGTGCCGGGACTCAGGGGGGCACAGATACGCAGTATTTT
CAGTQGGTDTQYF
>13|TRBJ1-4|TRBV2|NA
TGTGCCAGCCACGGACAGAAGAATGAAAAACTGTTTTTT
CASHGQKNEKLFF
>15|TRBJ1-1|TRBV5-1|NA
TGCGCCAGCAGCTGGGAAATAACGGGGTTAGGAGAAGCTTTCTTT
CASSWEITGLGEAFF
>14|TRBJ1-2|TRBV6-1|NA
TGTGCCAGCAGTGAAGCGTCCAGTATCTATGGCTACACCTTC
CASSEASSIYGYTF
>19|TRBJ2-2|TRBV11-3|TRBD2
TGTGCCAGCAGCGCTCGACTAGCGGGAGGGCCGATAGACACCGGGGAGCTGTTTTTT
CASSARLAGGPIDTGELFF
>14|TRBJ2-7|TRBV30|TRBD1
TGTGCCTGGAGTTTCCCGGGACAGTACTACGAGCAGTACTTC
CAWSFPGQYYEQYF
>15|TRBJ1-4|TRBV2|TRBD1
TGTGCCAGCTTGCGGACAGGAAGGGCTAATGAAAAACTGTTTTTT
CASLRTGRANEKLFF
>15|TRBJ1-5|TRBV5-5|TRBD1
TGTGCCAGCAGCTTCAGGACAGGGGACAATCAGCCCCAGCATTTT
CASSFRTGDNQPQHF
>13|TRBJ1-1|TRBV7-9|NA
TGTGCCAGCAGCTGGGAGGCGAACACTGAAGCTTTCTTT
CASSWEANTEAFF